The entry that follows covers one TCR beta chain sequence. Its antigen is unidentified. The data originate from a study of T cell responses to AZD1222 COVID-19 vaccine. Study conclusions and caveats: Dominant CD4 TCR responses targeted spike regions 160-218 and 743-854. Among AZD1222 vaccinees, only 5 or 6 were seropositive at baseline. After two AZD1222 doses, spike-specific TCR breadth and depth rose versus day 0. All repertoire sampling was performed exclusively after the peak T cell response.

The CDR3 is made up of 13 amino acids. CDR1 and CDR2 (germline): KGHSH, LQKENI. Deletions cut 3 bases from V and 3 bases from J, with 9 bases between. Clones were read by immunoSEQ multiplex PCR, and TCRdb kept only the in-frame ones, dropping some. The sample records 120,000 to 150,000 clones, roughly 89% being singletons. The V and J genes are TRBV18 and TRBJ2-7; D unclear. This material consisted of peripheral blood, taken 28 days after the second dose of the MenACWY control vaccine. The receptor was derived from an adult who received the MenACWY meningococcal vaccine as a control. The CDR3 is CASSPGWVYEQYF. The CDR3, as DNA: TGTGCCAGCTCACCTGGATGGGTCTACGAGCAGTACTTC.